The source of this TCR beta chain is a study of CD8+CD57+ T cells in acquired aplastic anemia. Study-wide points: A significant difference in CD8+ Simpson's diversity between patients and controls was not found.

V lost 1 base and J lost 4, with 6 bases in between. The CDR3 runs to 14 residues. The V gene's germline CDR1 is SGDLS and CDR2 YYNGEE. Template material for TCR beta VDJ and CDR3 profiling consisted of genomic DNA. MiXCR, applied by TCRdb to the reads, yields one record per CDR3 protein. The sample shows roughly 170,000 distinct CDR3 sequences, approximately 48% of them seen only once. Patients chosen for sequencing had shown CD8+CD57+ cell expansion by flow cytometry. A note on this clonotype: Its specificity is not known.

The sequencing input was sorted CD4+, CD8+, or CD8+CD57+ T cells (not recorded which) from PBMCs. The sequence came from a human donor with aplastic anemia. The rearrangement links TRBV9 to TRBJ2-6; no reliable D call. The CDR3 is CASSVIGGANVLTF. The CDR3 nucleotides are TGTGCCAGCAGCGTAATTGGCGGGGCCAACGTCCTGACTTTC.